These 15 T cell receptor beta chains came from one sample sequenced in a study of cytomegalovirus exposure and HLA in healthy donors. Primers: 60 Vbeta forward and 13 Jbeta reverse. TCRdb's table, derived via immunoSEQ multiplex PCR, lists solely in-frame clones and lacks some. Its clone listing holds approximately 37,000 clones. The specimen sequenced was PBMCs. The receptors shown here come from a male donor in good health and CMV-seronegative.

The chain employs TRBV7-9 and TRBJ2-7; D is possibly TRBD1 (6 bases). Between the trimmed V and J ends, which lost 3 bases and 7 bases, there was a span of 13 bases. This CDR3 contains 13 residues. Germline V gives CDR1 SEHNR, CDR2 FQNEAQ (reference sequence). CDR3: CASSFGQLWEQYF. CDR3 in DNA: TGTGCCAGCAGCTTCGGACAGCTCTGGGAGCAGTACTTC.

The chain joins TRBV15 to TRBJ1-1; 9 nucleotides match TRBD1. Trimming removed 1 base from V and 5 bases from J; junction bases left unmatched: 2. Germline CDR1 LNHNV, CDR2 YYDKDF (reference sequence). This CDR3 spans 14 amino acids. CDR3: CATSRGDRGTEAFF. The CDR3 DNA is TGTGCCACCAGCAGAGGAGACAGGGGGACTGAAGCTTTCTTT. The complete variable domain, with remaining parts taken from reference TRBV15 and TRBJ1-1, reads DAMVIQNPRYQVTQFGKPVTLSCSQTLNHNVMYWYQQKSSQAPKLLFHYYDKDFNNEADTPDNFQSRRPNTSFCFLDIRSPGLGDTAMYLCATSRGDRGTEAFFGQGTRLTVV.

The chain has TRBV27 and TRBJ1-5, with 11 bases aligning to TRBD1. This CDR3 spans 14 amino acids. CDR1 and CDR2 (germline): MNHEY, SMNVEV (reference sequence). V lost 5 bases to trimming and J lost 6 bases; unmatched junction nucleotides: 3. DNA for the CDR3: TGTGCCAGCAGTAGGGACAGGGGGGTTCAGCCCCAGCATTTT. Residues: CASSRDRGVQPQHF.

The chain links TRBV7-9 to TRBJ1-2; weak D call: TRBD1 (6 bases). CDR3 length: 11 amino acids. Looked up from germline, CDR1 is SEHNR and CDR2 is FQNEAQ (reference sequence). Trimming took 10 bases from V and 8 from J, leaving 14 bases between them. The CDR3 is CATQGIGGYTF. CDR3 nucleotides: TGTGCCACCCAGGGGATAGGAGGCTACACCTTC.

The genes are TRBV18 and TRBJ2-7; TRBD1 matches 9 bases. The junction had 5 bases not matched to a gene; V was cut back by 5 bases and J by 6 bases. Germline assignment: CDR1 KGHSH and CDR2 LQKENI. The CDR3 contains 13 residues. The CDR3 region is CASSGTGGSEQYF. CDR3 in DNA: TGTGCCAGCTCAGGAACAGGGGGCAGCGAGCAGTACTTC.

The CDR3 here is CAIRREVNEDTQYF. Here the CDR3 DNA reads TGTGCCATCAGAAGGGAGGTGAATGAAGATACGCAGTATTTT. The chain combines TRBV10-3 with TRBJ2-3, with D perhaps matching TRBD2 (6 bases). Per the germline V gene, CDR1 is ENHRY and CDR2 is SYGVKD. V lost 6 bases and J lost 5, with 15 bases in between. The CDR3 has 14 amino acids.

The chain combines TRBV5-1 with TRBJ1-2, with TRBD1 as a possible D gene (5 bases). The CDR3 runs 13 residues. Germline V gives CDR1 SGHRS, CDR2 YFSETQ. Deletions cut 4 bases from V and 4 bases from J, with 11 bases between. CDR3 region: CASSAGGFYGYTF. In nucleotides, the CDR3 is TGCGCCAGCAGCGCGGGGGGGTTCTATGGCTACACCTTC. Full variable domain (remainder filled in from reference TRBV5-1 and TRBJ1-2): KAGVTQTPRYLIKTRGQQVTLSCSPISGHRSVSWYQQTPGQGLQFLFEYFSETQRNKGNFPGRFSGRQFSNSRSEMNVSTLELGDSALYLCASSAGGFYGYTFGSGTRLTVV.

The V gene is TRBV6-1, the J gene TRBJ1-3; D is unclear. The length of the CDR3 is 14 residues. Germline CDR1 MNHNS, CDR2 SASEGT. V gave up 4 bases and J gave up 0 bases, with 7 bases separating them. CDR3 in amino acids: CASSVTSSGNTIYF. CDR3 sequence (DNA): TGTGCCAGCAGTGTTACTAGCTCTGGAAACACCATATATTTT.

The chain employs TRBV11-1 and TRBJ1-2, with D unclear. Germline assignment: CDR1 SGHAT and CDR2 FQDESV (reference sequence). The CDR3 runs to 12 residues. V was trimmed by 2 bases and J by 8 bases, leaving 9 bases between them. The CDR3: CASSLSDGGYTF. As DNA, the CDR3 is TGTGCCAGCAGCTTAAGCGACGGGGGCTACACCTTC.

The chain links TRBV6-6 to TRBJ2-5; 9 bases align to TRBD1. V shed 8 bases and J 3 bases; nucleotides not matched to a gene: 1. This CDR3 comprises 12 residues. Looked up from germline, CDR1 is MNHNY and CDR2 is SVGAGI (reference sequence). CDR3 sequence reads: CASDRGKETQYF. In DNA, the CDR3 is TGTGCCAGCGACAGGGGGAAAGAGACCCAGTACTTC.

The chain carries TRBV5-1 and TRBJ1-1, with 8 bases that match TRBD1. From germline, CDR1 is SGHRS and CDR2 YFSETQ. This CDR3 contains 16 residues. V shed 3 bases, J shed 2 bases, and the junction held 9 bases outside the gene matches. The CDR3: CASSSWAGQGNTEAFF. The CDR3 DNA sequence: TGCGCCAGCAGCTCGTGGGCAGGACAGGGAAACACTGAAGCTTTCTTT.

The V call is TRBV4-1, the J call TRBJ1-5; TRBD1 matches 12 bases. In germline, CDR1 is MGHRA, CDR2 YSYEKL. This CDR3 has 15 amino acids. The V and J ends lost 1 base and 6 bases, in that order; junction bases with no gene match: 1. The CDR3 DNA follows: TGCGCCAGCAGCCAAGGGGACAGGGGGCTTCAGCCCCAGCATTTT. Translated: CASSQGDRGLQPQHF.

The V call is TRBV5-6, the J call TRBJ2-5, with D possibly matching TRBD1 (6 bases). The DNA end lines up better with TRBJ2-7; the J call may be wrong. The CDR3 has 13 amino acids. CDR1 SGHDT and CDR2 YYEEEE come from the germline V gene. The CDR3 loop is CASSFGDTYEQYF. The CDR3 coding sequence is TGTGCCAGCAGCTTCGGGGACACCTACGAGCAGTACTTC.

The chain couples TRBV25-1 to TRBJ2-1, with 12 bases lining up with TRBD2. Germline V gene lookup returns CDR1 MGHDK and CDR2 SYGVNS. The CDR3 has 14 residues. V was pared by 6 bases and J by 7 bases, with 4 bases of the junction left unmatched. In DNA form, the CDR3 reads TGTGCCAGCAGGGGCCTAGCGGGAGGGAATGAGCAGTTCTTC. Translating gives CASRGLAGGNEQFF.

The J gene is TRBJ1-1, the V gene TRBV5-1, with D possibly TRBD1 on 5 matching bases. V lost 1 base and J 10 bases, leaving 17 bases between the germline ends. The CDR3 contains 14 residues. The V gene's germline CDR1 is SGHRS and CDR2 YFSETQ. CDR3 sequence: CASSLTRVGGRAFF. CDR3 nucleotide sequence: TGCGCCAGCAGCTTGACCCGGGTTGGGGGGAGAGCTTTCTTT. Full variable domain (outside the CDR3, taken from reference TRBV5-1 and TRBJ1-1): KAGVTQTPRYLIKTRGQQVTLSCSPISGHRSVSWYQQTPGQGLQFLFEYFSETQRNKGNFPGRFSGRQFSNSRSEMNVSTLELGDSALYLCASSLTRVGGRAFFGQGTRLTVV.